Listed below are T cell receptor beta chains from one sample, sequenced in a study of cytomegalovirus exposure and HLA in healthy donors. Sequenced by immunoSEQ multiplex PCR; TCRdb stores in-frame clones only, minus some. Of tens of thousands of clones listed, more than 80% are singletons. The sequenced material came from PBMCs. The receptors stem from a woman aged 18-29 years in good health and CMV-seronegative. The CDR3 runs from the conserved cysteine through the conserved F or W. The D gene is left open where the match is weak. Clone size appears in some rows only: once, few, many, or a class for an expanded clone.

V: TRBV15
D: -
J: TRBJ2-5
size: once
DNA: TGTGCCACCAGCAGATCTCCACGGGATCGACAAGAGACCCAGTACTTC
CDR3: CATSRSPRDRQETQYF

V: TRBV19
D: -
J: TRBJ1-3
size: -
DNA: TGTGCCAGTAGTCCCCGACAGCAAGGCTCTGGAAACACCATATATTTT
CDR3: CASSPRQQGSGNTIYF

V: TRBV6-6
D: TRBD1
J: TRBJ2-7
size: -
DNA: TGTGCCAGCAACCCGACAGGGAACTACGAGCAGTACTTC
CDR3: CASNPTGNYEQYF

V: TRBV20-1
D: -
J: TRBJ1-2
size: -
DNA: TGCAGTGCTAGACACAATGAAGGCTACACCTTC
CDR3: CSARHNEGYTF

V: TRBV6-6
D: -
J: TRBJ2-3
size: -
DNA: TGTGCCAGCAGTTATACGGGAGTCCCAGATACGCAGTATTTT
CDR3: CASSYTGVPDTQYF

V: TRBV5-1
D: TRBD2
J: TRBJ2-5
size: -
DNA: TGCGCCAGCAGCTCAAACCCTCCAACTAGCGGGGTTGAGACCCAGTACTTC
CDR3: CASSSNPPTSGVETQYF

V: TRBV28
D: -
J: TRBJ2-7
size: few
DNA: TGTGCCAGCAGTACCCCGGCGGGCTACGAGCAGTACTTC
CDR3: CASSTPAGYEQYF

V: TRBV28
D: TRBD2
J: TRBJ2-7
size: -
DNA: TGTGCCAGCAGGGGAACTAGCGGGGCTACCCTCTACGAGCAGTACTTC
CDR3: CASRGTSGATLYEQYF

V: TRBV29-1
D: -
J: TRBJ1-3
size: -
DNA: TGCAGCGTTAGGTCAGGAAGGCTGGCCATATATTTT
CDR3: CSVRSGRLAIYF

V: TRBV27
D: -
J: TRBJ2-6
size: -
DNA: TGTGCCAGCAGTTTTGGGGGGTCTGGGGCCAACGTCCTGACTTTC
CDR3: CASSFGGSGANVLTF

V: TRBV28
D: TRBD1
J: TRBJ1-2
size: -
DNA: TGTGCCAGCAGTTTACCCACAGGGGGCGTCGGCTATGGCTACACCTTC
CDR3: CASSLPTGGVGYGYTF

V: TRBV10-3
D: -
J: TRBJ1-4
size: -
DNA: TGTGCCATCAGTGCCGGGGAATCTAATGAAAAACTGTTTTTT
CDR3: CAISAGESNEKLFF

V: TRBV7-8
D: -
J: TRBJ1-2
size: -
DNA: TGTGCCAGCAGCTCAAGACAGGCCCCCCGTGGCTACACCTTC
CDR3: CASSSRQAPRGYTF

V: TRBV6-5
D: -
J: TRBJ2-5
size: -
DNA: TGTGCCAGCAGTTACTCGGTGACTAGAAGATCAGAGACCCAGTACTTC
CDR3: CASSYSVTRRSETQYF

V: TRBV28
D: TRBD1
J: TRBJ2-6
size: -
DNA: TGTGCCAGCAGCAAGAGGCGGGGACAGGTCCTCTCTGGGGCCAACGTCCTGACTTTC
CDR3: CASSKRRGQVLSGANVLTF

V: TRBV30
D: -
J: TRBJ2-7
size: -
DNA: TGTGCCTGGGGTACAGGGAGAGGATTTGATGAGCAGTACTTC
CDR3: CAWGTGRGFDEQYF

V: TRBV18
D: -
J: TRBJ2-2
size: -
DNA: TGTGCCAGCTCAACTTGGGAGCCAGGGAACACCGGGGAGCTGTTTTTT
CDR3: CASSTWEPGNTGELFF

V: TRBV5-6
D: TRBD1
J: TRBJ2-6
size: -
DNA: TGTGCCAGCAGCTTGGCCACAGGGGGCTTGCTCTGGGCCAACGTCCTGACTTTC
CDR3: CASSLATGGLLWANVLTF

V: TRBV5-1
D: -
J: TRBJ2-2
size: few
DNA: TGTGCCAGCACCATTGGAGCTAACACCGGGGAGCTGTTTTTT
CDR3: CASTIGANTGELFF

V: TRBV4-2
D: -
J: TRBJ2-1
size: -
DNA: TGTGCCAGCAGCCAAGGTTTGGGGACTGACACCTACAATGAGCAGTTCTTC
CDR3: CASSQGLGTDTYNEQFF

V: TRBV6-1
D: -
J: TRBJ1-2
size: -
DNA: TGTGCCAGCAGTGCCTGGGCGTATGGGGGCTACACCTTC
CDR3: CASSAWAYGGYTF

V: TRBV6-6
D: TRBD2
J: TRBJ2-7
size: -
DNA: TGTGCCAGCACTAAACAGCGGGAGGGCTCCTACGAGCAGTACTTC
CDR3: CASTKQREGSYEQYF

V: TRBV15
D: -
J: TRBJ1-2
size: few
DNA: TGTGCCACCAGCAGAGAAGGGGGAGCTAACTATGGCTACACCTTC
CDR3: CATSREGGANYGYTF

V: TRBV10-2
D: -
J: TRBJ2-7
size: -
DNA: TGCGCCAGCAGTGTGCGAGAGCGCAACGAGCAGTACTTC
CDR3: CASSVRERNEQYF

V: TRBV5-1
D: -
J: TRBJ2-2
size: -
DNA: TGCGCCAGCAGCGTTTCAGGGGCCGGGGAGCTGTTTTTT
CDR3: CASSVSGAGELFF

V: TRBV5-1
D: -
J: TRBJ2-5
size: -
DNA: TGCGCCAGCAGCGTCGGGAGAGACCAAGAGACCCAGTACTTC
CDR3: CASSVGRDQETQYF